These T cell receptor beta chains were read from a single sample in a study of TIL therapy for anti-PD-1-resistant metastatic lung cancer. Measured with immunoSEQ multiplex PCR; TCRdb has only the in-frame clones, and not every one. The sample lists about 26,000 clones, about 63% seen once, with about 15% in the top ten. The input for sequencing was tumor tissue, taken at baseline. The receptors were gathered from a woman aged 30 to 85 with non-small cell lung cancer. Each CDR3 is given with its conserved first and last residue. Each record gives: clone size, D gene, J gene, V gene, CDR3 DNA, CDR3 protein. The D gene is left open where the match is weak. For some rows the clone size is stated as once, few or many, or as a class when expanded; others skip it.

few | NA | TRBJ1-1 | TRBV18 | TGTGCCAGCTCACAGGGCCTGAACACTGAAGCTTTCTTT | CASSQGLNTEAFF
NA | TRBD2 | TRBJ2-2 | TRBV7-8 | TGTGCCAGCAGCTTGGGACTAGCGGGAGGGAACACCGGGGAGCTGTTTTTT | CASSLGLAGGNTGELFF
NA | NA | TRBJ2-3 | TRBV6-5 | TGTGCCAGCAGTTACGGGGGCCCAGGGCCTGGTCATACGCAGTATTTT | CASSYGGPGPGHTQYF
NA | TRBD1 | TRBJ1-2 | TRBV6-6 | TGTGCCAGCAGCACCCCAACAGGGGGGGATGGCTACACCTTC | CASSTPTGGDGYTF
once | NA | TRBJ2-1 | TRBV7-6 | TGTGCCAGCAGCTCCTCAACCGGGAGCAATGAGCAGTTCTTC | CASSSSTGSNEQFF
NA | NA | TRBJ1-4 | TRBV5-1 | TGCGCCAGCAGCTTGGGGCTGGGTAATGAAAAACTGTTTTTT | CASSLGLGNEKLFF
NA | NA | TRBJ1-2 | TRBV6-1 | TGTGCCAGCAGTGAAACAGGGACGGGCTACACCTTC | CASSETGTGYTF
NA | NA | TRBJ2-3 | TRBV28 | TGTGCCAGCAGTTTATCCCCACCCCAGGATACGCAGTATTTT | CASSLSPPQDTQYF
NA | NA | TRBJ1-2 | TRBV29-1 | TGCAGCACCGGGGTGGCTAACTATGGCTACACCTTC | CSTGVANYGYTF
NA | NA | TRBJ2-1 | TRBV30 | TGTGCCTGGAGTGTGACGGAAAATGAGCAGTTCTTC | CAWSVTENEQFF
NA | NA | TRBJ1-4 | TRBV19 | TGTGCCAGTAGTGTATCCGGGACACGAAATGAAAAACTGTTTTTT | CASSVSGTRNEKLFF
many | NA | TRBJ2-7 | TRBV10-3 | TGTGCCATCAGTGAGATAGGATACGAGCAGTACTTC | CAISEIGYEQYF
NA | NA | TRBJ1-1 | TRBV11-3 | TGTGCCAGCAGCTTCCACGGGTACACTGAAGCTTTCTTT | CASSFHGYTEAFF
NA | NA | TRBJ1-5 | TRBV11-3 | TGTGCCAGCAGCTTATGGGTCTCGTTTACAGGGCCCCCTCCCCAGCATTTT | CASSLWVSFTGPPPQHF
NA | TRBD1 | TRBJ2-7 | TRBV2 | TGTGCCAGCACCCCGGACAGGGCAAGCTCCTACGAGCAGTACTTC | CASTPDRASSYEQYF
NA | NA | TRBJ2-7 | TRBV4-2 | TGTGCCAGCAGCCAAGATTCCTACGAGCAGTACTTC | CASSQDSYEQYF
NA | TRBD1 | TRBJ2-1 | TRBV7-9 | TGTGCCAGCAAAAGACAGGGGACCTTCTACAATGAGCAGTTCTTC | CASKRQGTFYNEQFF
NA | NA | TRBJ2-3 | TRBV12-2 | TGTGCAAGTCGCTTTCACCTGATTTCGGGAGATACGCAGTATTTT | CASRFHLISGDTQYF
NA | NA | TRBJ1-2 | TRBV19 | TGTGCCAGTACCCTAGGGGGGCTTGGAAGAGGCTACACCTTC | CASTLGGLGRGYTF
few | TRBD2 | TRBJ2-1 | TRBV2 | TGTGCCAGCAGTCTCAGGACTAGCGGGAGTGAGCAGTTCTTC | CASSLRTSGSEQFF
few | NA | TRBJ2-7 | TRBV4-2 | TGTGCCAGCAGCCAAGATCAGACATTTACCTACGAGCAGTACTTC | CASSQDQTFTYEQYF
NA | TRBD2 | TRBJ2-2 | TRBV5-1 | TGCGCCAGCAGCCCCCTGGGAGGGGCGAACACCGGGGAGCTGTTTTTT | CASSPLGGANTGELFF
once | NA | TRBJ2-5 | TRBV18 | TGTGCCAGCTCGCGAGGCAAACAAGAGACCCAGTACTTC | CASSRGKQETQYF
NA | TRBD2 | TRBJ2-2 | TRBV4-1 | TGCGCCAGCAGCCAAGCCGGGACTAGCACCGGGGAGCTGTTTTTT | CASSQAGTSTGELFF
NA | TRBD2 | TRBJ2-7 | TRBV30 | TGTGCCTGGAGGGGGCCAAGCGGGAGTCACGAGCAGTACTTC | CAWRGPSGSHEQYF
few | NA | TRBJ1-5 | TRBV19 | TGTGCCAGTACCCCTTGGGACAGCAATCAGCCCCAGCATTTT | CASTPWDSNQPQHF
NA | TRBD2 | TRBJ2-1 | TRBV5-1 | TGCGCCAGCAGCTTCGCAGCGGGAGTGGGTGAGCAGTTCTTC | CASSFAAGVGEQFF
NA | TRBD1 | TRBJ2-2 | TRBV7-8 | TGTGCCAGCAGCTTAGATGGGACAGGGGGAACCGGGGAGCTGTTTTTT | CASSLDGTGGTGELFF
NA | NA | TRBJ1-2 | TRBV30 | TGTGCCTGGAGTGTAATTAGGTCTGGCTACACCTTC | CAWSVIRSGYTF
few | NA | TRBJ1-1 | TRBV6-4 | TGTGCCAGCAGTGCCTCCCCTGGGAACACTGAAGCTTTCTTT | CASSASPGNTEAFF
NA | TRBD1 | TRBJ2-1 | TRBV7-8 | TGTGCCAGCAGCTTATACGGCCCAACCGGGACAGTAATTTACAATGAGCAGTTCTTC | CASSLYGPTGTVIYNEQFF
NA | NA | TRBJ2-2 | TRBV4-2 | TGTGCCAGCAGCCAAGATGGGTTTGGTGCCGGGGAGCTGTTTTTT | CASSQDGFGAGELFF
NA | NA | TRBJ2-7 | TRBV29-1 | TGCAGCGTTATACTCCCCGCGCAGGACCCCTACGAGCAGTACTTC | CSVILPAQDPYEQYF
NA | NA | TRBJ1-5 | TRBV7-9 | TGTGCCAGCAGCTTTAAAGGCAGCAATCAGCCCCAGCATTTT | CASSFKGSNQPQHF
few | NA | TRBJ2-7 | TRBV6-1 | TGTGCCAGCAGTGAAGCGCCCTACGAGCAGTACTTC | CASSEAPYEQYF
few | NA | TRBJ2-7 | TRBV10-3 | TGTGCCACCGCAACTACCTACGAGCAGTACTTC | CATATTYEQYF
few | NA | TRBJ2-7 | TRBV11-3 | TGTGCCAGCAGCTTAGAAGGGGCAGGAGGCGAGCAGTACTTC | CASSLEGAGGEQYF
many | NA | TRBJ2-2 | TRBV6-1 | TGTGCCAGCAGTCGGACAGCGGGCGGGGAGCTGTTTTTT | CASSRTAGGELFF
NA | TRBD1 | TRBJ1-1 | TRBV19 | TGTGCCAGTAGTTTTCAGGGGGAGGACACTGAAGCTTTCTTT | CASSFQGEDTEAFF
NA | NA | TRBJ2-7 | TRBV29-1 | TGCAGCGTTAAAATCGAGGGATACGAGCAGTACTTC | CSVKIEGYEQYF
NA | NA | TRBJ2-3 | TRBV5-1 | TGCGCCAGCAGCCCACCACAGGGTGGGAGCACAGATACGCAGTATTTT | CASSPPQGGSTDTQYF